This entry describes one T cell receptor beta chain. Its cognate antigen is unknown. Unrecorded immune exposure was likely among donors, who were nominally healthy when sampled. The PCR contained 60 Vbeta and 13 Jbeta primers. This table comes from immunoSEQ multiplex PCR, and its TCRdb copy is limited to in-frame clones, with some not included. Here the sample spans 100,000 to 130,000 clones, roughly three quarters being singletons. Germline V gene sequence: CDR1 SGHNT, CDR2 YYREEE (reference sequence). The ends lost 4 bases at V and 3 bases at J; junction bases unmatched: 6. The CDR3 spans 14 residues. This entry is derived from a study of cytomegalovirus exposure and HLA in healthy donors. Study-level findings and limits: Apart from CMV serostatus, no immune exposure information was available. Most TCRs appeared rarely, but some public TCRs recurred in many donors. Later, an analysis showed that TCR beta chains associated with HLA were more clonally expanded than others that were equally common.

This clonotype was obtained from a man aged 18 to 29 in good health and CMV-seronegative. The chain carries TRBV5-4 and TRBJ2-7; TRBD1 agrees at 8 bases. The sequencing input was PBMCs. The CDR3 DNA reads TGTGCCAGCAGCATGGGACAGGTCATCTACGAGCAGTACTTC. Translation: CASSMGQVIYEQYF.